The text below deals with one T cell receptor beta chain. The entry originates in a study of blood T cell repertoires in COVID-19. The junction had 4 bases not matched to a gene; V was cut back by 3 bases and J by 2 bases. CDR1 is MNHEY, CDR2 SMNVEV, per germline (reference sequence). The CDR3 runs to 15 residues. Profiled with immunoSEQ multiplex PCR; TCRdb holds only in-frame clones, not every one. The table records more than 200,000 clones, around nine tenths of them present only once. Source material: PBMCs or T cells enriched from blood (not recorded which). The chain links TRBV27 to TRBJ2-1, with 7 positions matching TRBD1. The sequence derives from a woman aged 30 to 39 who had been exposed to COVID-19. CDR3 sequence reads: CASSLRDSPYNEQFF. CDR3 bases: TGTGCCAGCAGTTTGAGGGACAGCCCCTACAATGAGCAGTTCTTC.